A selection of T cell receptor beta chains follows, all from one sample in a study of blood T cell repertoires in COVID-19. This table comes from immunoSEQ multiplex PCR, and its TCRdb copy is limited to in-frame clones, with some not included. The top ten hold about 4% of the sample, which has 250,000 to 300,000 clones, about 80% seen once. Material: PBMCs or T cells enriched from blood (not recorded which). The receptor set was obtained from a man between 25 and 39 years old with acute COVID-19. Both conserved end residues are part of each CDR3. The order of the fields is V gene, J gene, CDR3 length, CDR3 protein.

TRBV12-3/TRBV12-4	TRBJ1-5	12	CASRGPGQPQHF
TRBV11-2	TRBJ1-3	13	CASSPGWGNTIYF
TRBV13	TRBJ2-1	18	CASSLLGTRLPSYNEQFF
TRBV7-9	TRBJ1-4	14	CASSPGQGYEKLFF
TRBV24-1	TRBJ2-2	14	CATSSGLTPGELFF
TRBV3-1/TRBV3-2	TRBJ2-2	11	CASSQGRWLFF
TRBV11-2	TRBJ1-4	16	CASSSGTGPTNEKLFF
TRBV7-3	TRBJ2-1	16	CASSRETSGSGTEQFF
TRBV2	TRBJ2-3	17	CASRGGLAGLSTDTQYF
TRBV25-1	TRBJ1-1	12	CASNQGLTEAFF
TRBV6-4	TRBJ2-5	14	CASSRGGPEETQYF
TRBV24-1	TRBJ2-1	13	CATSASGMGEQFF
TRBV25-1	TRBJ2-1	16	CASIAGPGGGSNEQFF
TRBV3-1/TRBV3-2	TRBJ2-1	16	CASSHPRGSLVAEQFF
TRBV19	TRBJ2-1	15	CASMYSRQGGTEQFF
TRBV28	TRBJ1-5	15	CASSLLTGINQPQHF
TRBV5-1	TRBJ2-2	15	CASSIQGPNTGELFF
TRBV7-9	TRBJ2-1	15	CASSPQGGLYNEQFF
TRBV19	TRBJ1-2	12	CASVQGPYGYTF
TRBV21-1	TRBJ1-6	17	CASSKGEIQGAHSPLHF
TRBV9	TRBJ1-5	13	CASSGVSNQPQHF
TRBV7-8	TRBJ1-5	13	CASSLDRGWPQHF
TRBV7-2	TRBJ1-5	13	CASSPNSNQPQHF
TRBV7-6	TRBJ1-3	13	CASSFRGGNTIYF
TRBV18	TRBJ2-5	14	CASSPGSGGETQYF
TRBV29-1	TRBJ1-1	13	CSVDRTMNTEAFF
TRBV7-9	TRBJ1-6	12	CASSGGNSPLHF
TRBV7-9	TRBJ1-2	14	CASSLDGTHIGYTF
TRBV19	TRBJ2-1	13	CASSIGRGNEQFF
TRBV7-2	TRBJ2-5	13	CASSNSGPETQYF
TRBV28	TRBJ2-3	15	CASSLTGQGQDTQYF
TRBV28	TRBJ1-3	17	CASTPGGGAGSGNTIYF
TRBV14	TRBJ1-1	13	CASSQKQNTEAFF
TRBV27	TRBJ1-1	14	CASSLSRVDTEAFF
TRBV19	TRBJ2-1	16	CASSIEGGTSVREQFF
TRBV18	TRBJ2-5	14	CASLGGETQETQYF
TRBV11-1	TRBJ1-2	15	CASSLRRDRAVGYTF
TRBV6-6	TRBJ1-1	13	CASWGGLNTEAFF
TRBV12-3/TRBV12-4	TRBJ1-2	13	CASSRDTYYGYTF
TRBV19	TRBJ1-2	12	CASSTQKLGYTF
TRBV5-1	TRBJ1-1	15	CASSPVDSQNTEAFF
TRBV19	TRBJ1-4	13	CASAAQGEEKLFF
TRBV27	TRBJ2-1	13	CAIGTSGHNEQFF
TRBV9	TRBJ2-1	17	CASSVATGGLKYNEQFF